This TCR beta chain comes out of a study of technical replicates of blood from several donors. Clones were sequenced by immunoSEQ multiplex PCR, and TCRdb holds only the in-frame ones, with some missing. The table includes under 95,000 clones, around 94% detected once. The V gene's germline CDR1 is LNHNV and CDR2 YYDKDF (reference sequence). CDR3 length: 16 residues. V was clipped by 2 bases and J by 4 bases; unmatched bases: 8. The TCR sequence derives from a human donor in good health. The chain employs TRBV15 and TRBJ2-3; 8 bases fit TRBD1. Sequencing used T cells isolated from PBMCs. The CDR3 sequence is CATSRTQGVKADTQYF. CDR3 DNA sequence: TGTGCCACCAGCAGAACACAGGGGGTTAAAGCAGATACGCAGTATTTT.